This TCR beta chain stems from a study of blood T cell repertoires in COVID-19. Overall study context: Acute and convalescent COVID-19 samples came from the United States, Italy and Spain. Nucleic acid was either cDNA or gDNA, and it came from T cells, B-cell-depleted T cells, or PBMCs.

Germline CDR1 reads MDHEN; CDR2 reads SYDVKM. The CDR3 covers 14 residues. The V and J ends lost 5 bases and 2 bases respectively, with 9 bases between them. Per the original data handling: Amplification from reference gene primers served as the basis for estimated nucleated cell counts. TCRdb keeps only in-frame clones here, not all; method: immunoSEQ multiplex PCR. The V and J calls and the clone size are those of that table, but D and trimming were determined from the DNA. The table records about 42,000 clones, approximately 90% of them present only once. V usage is TRBV28 and J usage is TRBJ2-2; D might be TRBD2 (5 bases). Sequencing was carried out using peripheral blood. The receptor was isolated from a man aged 50-60 years with active COVID-19. CDR3 protein: CASSPSRNTGELFF. Here the CDR3 DNA reads TGTGCCAGCAGTCCTAGCAGAAACACCGGGGAGCTGTTTTTT. Full variable domain (outside the CDR3, taken from reference TRBV28 and TRBJ2-2): DVKVTQSSRYLVKRTGEKVFLECVQDMDHENMFWYRQDPGLGLRLIYFSYDVKMKEKGDIPEGYSVSREKKERFSLILESASTNQTSMYLCASSPSRNTGELFFGEGSRLTVL.